This T cell receptor (beta chain) was sequenced for a study of coeliac disease (dated 2022 in TCRdb). Regarding the study in general: Each coeliac patient fell into one of three classes: newly diagnosed active disease, refractory coeliac disease type I, or disease kept under control by a gluten-free diet. Of the roughly 30 patients in the full study, roughly 22 had coeliac disease confirmed by serology and 8 were controls with non-small intestinal disorders. Next-generation sequencing of rearranged TRB and TRG CDR3 regions was used on small intestinal lymphocyte fractions taken from coeliac and non-coeliac patients. The study was aimed at characterising TR repertoires of small intestinal T cells in active, refractory type I and gluten-free-diet-treated coeliac disease. TRB sequencing succeeded for samples from roughly 29 subjects, including 24 paired bulk unsorted intraepithelial and lamina propria cell samples.

Libraries were constructed by the immunoSEQ multiplex PCR assay. In a multiplexed PCR, the TR loci were amplified; reverse primers were designed against J gene segments, whereas forward primers were designed against V gene segments. The amplified CDR3 regions were sequenced using the Illumina HiSeq System. The authors' analysis ran thus. Closely related reads were merged by a nearest-neighbour algorithm to remove PCR and sequencing errors and to collapse the data into unique sequences. Each repertoire was summarised by clonality and by T cell density, with T cell density defined as TR molecules per amount of genomic DNA input. CDR3 amino acid sequences present in at least 80% of unsorted samples were defined as public TRs and were then tested for differential abundance between coeliac and control samples. Each lamina propria sample was queried against a list of more than 200 published gliadin-specific TRB sequences. Disease-group differences in clonality and density were tested with Kruskal-Wallis tests followed by Dunn post-tests. In TCRdb, the immuneACCESS table is reduced to in-frame sequences with V and J assigned. These tables do not hold every clone; where another copy was compared, an unresolved V gene accounts for under half, and the others remain unexplained. From that table come the V and J calls and clone size; the DNA was used to work out D and trimming. The table for this sample lists 6,000 to 7,000 clones; 62% of them were counted only once. Of the sample, 15% to 25% is held by the ten largest clones.

Cells were frozen in aliquots of approximately 500,000 in DMSO/FBS in liquid nitrogen, and a single aliquot from each fraction was used for sequencing. Endoscopy and small intestinal biopsy were performed in all 30 patients in the study. Lamina propria cells were released by collagenase digestion of the biopsy tissue left over after intraepithelial cell isolation. The Qiagen DNeasy blood extraction kit was used to extract genomic DNA from the frozen unsorted cell fractions. What the study reported, not specific to this receptor: Lower clonality than in controls was observed in the TRB and TRG repertoires of active coeliac intraepithelial and lamina propria samples, suggesting that diverse T cells were recruited. The authors considered the approach unsuitable for unbiased detection of gliadin-specific T cells, which are scarce and rarely shared between patients. Separating intraepithelial cells from lamina propria cells did not give high-purity fractions, so cross-contamination between the two compartments may have occurred. TRB repertoires were found to be largely private, with most amino acid sequences unique to one sample, and no significant difference in V-gene usage was found between disease groups. Published gliadin-specific TRB sequences were detected in about 50% of the 18 coeliac lamina propria samples but in only 1 of 6 controls.

Remarks on this clone: This clone's antigen is unknown. The record has no base qualities; no much larger clone is one base away.

The sequence came from a man aged 60-69 years with celiac disease on a gluten-free diet. Sequencing used lymphocytes from the gut lamina propria. The sample's cell subset or site label, in plain terms: lamina propria cell (LPC) fraction of small intestinal biopsy.

The bases are TGTGCCAGCAGAACCGGGTCCATGTCCTACAATGAGCAGTTCTTC. Translation gives CASRTGSMSYNEQFF. This receptor chain uses TRBV6-1 and TRBJ2-1, with an unclear D gene assignment. Between the V and J ends, shortened by 6 bases and 1 base respectively, the junction contains 13 bases. Including the terminal cysteine and phenylalanine, the CDR3 comprises 15 residues. Only the CDR3 region is kept as DNA, spanning 45 bases read in frame from base 1. The CDR1 and CDR2 encoded by the germline V gene are MNHNS and SASEGT.